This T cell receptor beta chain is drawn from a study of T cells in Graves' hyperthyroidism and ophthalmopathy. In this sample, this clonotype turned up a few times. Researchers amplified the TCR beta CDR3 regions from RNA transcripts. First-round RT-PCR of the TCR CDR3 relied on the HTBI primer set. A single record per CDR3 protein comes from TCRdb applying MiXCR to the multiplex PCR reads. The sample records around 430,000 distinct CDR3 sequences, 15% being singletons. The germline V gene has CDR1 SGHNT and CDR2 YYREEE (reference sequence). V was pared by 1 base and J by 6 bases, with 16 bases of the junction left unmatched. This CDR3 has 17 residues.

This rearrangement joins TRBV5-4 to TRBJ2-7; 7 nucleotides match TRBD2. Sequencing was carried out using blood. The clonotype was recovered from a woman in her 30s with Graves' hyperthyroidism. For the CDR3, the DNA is TGTGCCAGCAGCTTGAGGTCGTGGGCAGCGGGAAAGTCCGAGCAGTACTTC. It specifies CASSLRSWAAGKSEQYF.